These T cell receptor beta chains were read from a single sample in a study of T cells after yellow fever vaccination. TCRdb passed the 5' RACE reads through MiXCR, listing each CDR3 protein once. The sample includes roughly 300,000 distinct CDR3 sequences, approximately 8% of them seen just once. The input for sequencing was PBMCs, taken more than 40 days after the first yellow fever vaccination. These receptors all come from a man in his late teens or twenties who received the YFV17D yellow fever vaccine. Each CDR3 is given with its conserved first and last residue. D genes are given only for firm matches. Size values are once, few and many counts, or a class for expanded clones, and some rows have none.

TRBV6-6,TRBJ2-7,NA,NA,TGTGCCAGCACTCGGGACAAGGAGCAGTACTTC,CASTRDKEQYF
TRBV4-3,TRBJ1-5,NA,NA,TGCGCCAGCAGCCAAGATGTCCTCCTAAGGGGTCAGCCCCAGCATTTT,CASSQDVLLRGQPQHF
TRBV7-2,TRBJ2-3,NA,NA,TGTGCCAGCAGCTTAGATCGGACTATACTTGATACGCAGTATTTT,CASSLDRTILDTQYF
TRBV25-1,TRBJ1-1,NA,few,TGTGCCAGCAGTGATATCCTCCCGGGAGGCACTGAAGCTTTCTTT,CASSDILPGGTEAFF
TRBV5-1,TRBJ2-3,NA,few,TGCGCCAGCAGCACATTGGCTTTACTGTACACAGATACGCAGTATTTT,CASSTLALLYTDTQYF
TRBV10-3,TRBJ1-5,TRBD1,few,TGTGCCATCAGTGCTTCCCAGCGGACAGGGGTGGGATACAATCAGCCCCAGCATTTT,CAISASQRTGVGYNQPQHF
TRBV20-1,TRBJ2-5,NA,NA,TGCAGTGCTACGGACTTCGAAGAGACCCAGTACTTC,CSATDFEETQYF
TRBV6-6,TRBJ1-1,NA,many,TGTGCCAGCAGTCCAGGAGATACTGAAGCTTTCTTT,CASSPGDTEAFF
TRBV15,TRBJ2-5,NA,few,TGTGCCACCAGCCCCCGTTTAGGACAAGAGACCCAGTACTTC,CATSPRLGQETQYF
TRBV4-1,TRBJ2-2,TRBD1,NA,TGCGCCAGCAGCCAAACGACAGGGCACACCGGGGAGCTGTTTTTT,CASSQTTGHTGELFF
TRBV25-1,TRBJ2-5,NA,NA,TGTGCCAGCACCCAGAACCAAGAGACCCAGTACTTC,CASTQNQETQYF
TRBV7-2,TRBJ2-2,NA,NA,TGTGCCAGCAGCTTAGTGGGCGGACCGTCCGTGACTGCGTTTTTT,CASSLVGGPSVTAFF
TRBV7-2,TRBJ2-3,TRBD1,few,TGTGCCAGCACGCGAGGGGACAGGGCAAGTGATACGCAGTATTTT,CASTRGDRASDTQYF
TRBV20-1,TRBJ1-2,NA,NA,TGCAGTGCTAGAGAACGGGGGGAGGGCTACACCTTC,CSARERGEGYTF
TRBV29-1,TRBJ2-1,TRBD2,few,TGCAGCGTTGAGGGGACTACCCCACCGTTCTTCTCCTACAATGAGCAGTTCTTC,CSVEGTTPPFFSYNEQFF
TRBV11-2,TRBJ1-1,TRBD1,few,TGTGCCAGCAGCCACGACAGGGTTGTTAACACTGAAGCTTTCTTT,CASSHDRVVNTEAFF
TRBV5-1,TRBJ2-3,TRBD2,few,TGCGCCAGCAGCTCCCTAGAGCGGGGGGGCCTGGGCACAGATACGCAGTATTTT,CASSSLERGGLGTDTQYF
TRBV7-8,TRBJ1-2,TRBD1,many,TGTGCCAGCAGCCGACAGTCAGGGGGCGATGGCTACACCTTC,CASSRQSGGDGYTF
TRBV6-5,TRBJ1-2,NA,few,TGTGCCAGCAGTTACTCGATTCGGACACGGATGTATGGCTACACCTTC,CASSYSIRTRMYGYTF
TRBV30,TRBJ2-1,TRBD2,few,TGTGCCTTTTCCCCGGGACTAAACAATGAGCAGTTCTTC,CAFSPGLNNEQFF
TRBV5-5,TRBJ2-1,TRBD1,few,TGTGCCAGCAGCTGGACAGGGGTGAGCCCCTACAATGAGCAGTTCTTC,CASSWTGVSPYNEQFF
TRBV7-2,TRBJ1-5,NA,NA,TGTGCCAGCAGCCTGGGCCCAGGGATGGGTCAGCCCCAGCATTTT,CASSLGPGMGQPQHF
TRBV15,TRBJ2-5,NA,few,TGTGCCACCAGCAGAGACGCAGGGGTGGGAGAGACCCAGTACTTC,CATSRDAGVGETQYF
TRBV20-1,TRBJ2-1,NA,NA,TGCAGTGCTAGGGACGACAGGAATGGATCCCATGAGCAGTTCTTC,CSARDDRNGSHEQFF
TRBV7-2,TRBJ2-1,TRBD1,many,TGTGCCAGCAGCAGGGGACAGCACAATGAGCAGTTCTTC,CASSRGQHNEQFF
TRBV9,TRBJ2-4,NA,NA,TGTGCCAGCAGCGCCACTACCGGGACGGACGATGTAGCCAAAAACATTCAGTACTTC,CASSATTGTDDVAKNIQYF
TRBV5-6,TRBJ2-4,NA,many,TGTGCCAGCAGCTTTAAGGGGGGAAACATTCAGTACTTC,CASSFKGGNIQYF
TRBV29-1,TRBJ1-1,TRBD1,few,TGCAGCGTCCCGGGACAGGGGGTCGTGGGGAACACTGAAGCTTTCTTT,CSVPGQGVVGNTEAFF
TRBV5-4,TRBJ2-1,NA,many,TGTGCCAGCAGCCCCCTGGGGGGGCTCCATGAGCAGTTCTTC,CASSPLGGLHEQFF
TRBV5-4,TRBJ2-5,NA,few,TGTGCCAGCAGCTTGGGGACTTCAGAGACCCAGTACTTC,CASSLGTSETQYF
TRBV4-3,TRBJ2-2,TRBD1,few,TGCGCCAGCAGCCAAGAATGGGACAGGGGTTCCACCGGGGAGCTGTTTTTT,CASSQEWDRGSTGELFF
TRBV29-1,TRBJ1-5,NA,few,TGCAGCGTCCGGGACACCGATCAGCCCCAGCATTTT,CSVRDTDQPQHF
TRBV5-1,TRBJ1-3,NA,NA,TGCGCCAGCGGCATGGGCAGCTCTGGAAACACCATATATTTT,CASGMGSSGNTIYF
TRBV5-1,TRBJ2-7,NA,many,TGCGCCAGCAGTTGGGACCGAATGACCTACGAGCAGTACTTC,CASSWDRMTYEQYF
TRBV5-1,TRBJ2-5,NA,few,TGCGCCAGCAAAATACAGATGGGGAACCAAGAGACCCAGTACTTC,CASKIQMGNQETQYF
TRBV5-6,TRBJ2-1,NA,NA,TGTGCCAGCAGCTCTATTTTAGGGGGGGCCTACAATGAGCAGTTCTTC,CASSSILGGAYNEQFF
TRBV4-3,TRBJ1-5,NA,few,TGCGCCAGCAGCTACGGGGATCAGCCCCAGCATTTT,CASSYGDQPQHF
TRBV4-1,TRBJ2-5,NA,NA,TGCGCCAGCAGCCCGTACGGGCAGGGAGTGACGGAGACCCAGTACTTC,CASSPYGQGVTETQYF
TRBV6-5,TRBJ2-7,NA,NA,TGTGCCAGTCGCGGCGGTTACGAGCAGTACTTC,CASRGGYEQYF
TRBV7-9,TRBJ1-2,NA,NA,TGTGCCAGCAGCTTAGAGCCAGGAGATGGGACCTTC,CASSLEPGDGTF
TRBV12-3/TRBV12-4,TRBJ1-4,NA,many,TGTGCCAGCACTTCCGGGGCAACTAATGAAAAACTGTTTTTT,CASTSGATNEKLFF
TRBV7-2,TRBJ1-4,TRBD1,few,TGTGCCAGCAGCTTAAGGACAGGGAGCGAAAAACTGTTTTTT,CASSLRTGSEKLFF
TRBV6-5,TRBJ1-2,NA,NA,TGTGCCAGCCGAACAAGGGGGGGCTACACCTTC,CASRTRGGYTF
TRBV11-2,TRBJ1-2,TRBD1,few,TGTGCCAGCAGCCCCTCCCCGGGACAGGGGTGGGTGGTATATGGCTACACCTTC,CASSPSPGQGWVVYGYTF
TRBV20-1,TRBJ2-3,TRBD2,many,TGCAGTGCCTGGAGAAGCGGGGGGTCCACAGATACGCAGTATTTT,CSAWRSGGSTDTQYF